This entry lists 29 T cell receptor beta chains sequenced from one sample in a study of metastatic and nonmetastatic thyroid tumors (TCRdb year 2020). Library method: PCR. Sequencing was carried out with an Illumina HiSeq 4000. Through fastp at Q25 and MiXCR, TCRdb rebuilt clones from the public reads, retaining in-frame beta chains. A total of roughly 25,000 clones appear in this sample, over 10% of them only once. Roughly 5% of the sample comes from the top ten. None of the patients had been given any treatment before thyroid surgery. The sequenced sample consisted of blood. These TCRs come from a female donor with papillary thyroid cancer or a benign thyroid nodule (not recorded which). Some clones in this sample may be carry-over from other donors' samples.

The chain links TRBV25-1 to TRBJ1-3; TRBD1 aligns across 7 bases. The CDR3 contains 16 residues. Germline V gene lookup returns CDR1 MGHDK and CDR2 SYGVNS. Losses at the gene ends were 5 bases for V and 0 bases for J; bases not matched to a gene: 7. Here the CDR3 reads CASSRGTASSGNTIYF. CDR3 sequence (DNA): TGTGCCAGCAGTAGGGGGACAGCGAGCTCTGGAAACACCATATATTTT.

In its sample, this clone was seen many times. The chain is built from TRBV6-5 and TRBJ1-2; no clear D. V was trimmed by 2 bases and J by 3 bases, leaving 7 bases between them. Per germline, CDR1 MNHEY and CDR2 SVGAGI. This CDR3 is 13 amino acids long. In DNA form, the CDR3 reads TGTGCCAGCAGTTACGGCGGTCACTATGGCTACACCTTC. Protein product: CASSYGGHYGYTF.

This clone has more than one count but fewer than ten. Different DNA sequences within this sample yield the same CDR3. The V gene is TRBV2, the J gene TRBJ2-7; D gene ambiguous. Per germline, CDR1 SNHLY and CDR2 FYNNEI. V lost 3 bases to trimming and J lost 7 bases, with 7 bases between them. This CDR3 is built from 11 residues. The CDR3 region has the DNA TGTGCCAGCAGTGATAATAGAGAGCAGTACTTC. Its translation: CASSDNREQYF.

This clone was counted many times. The chain links TRBV9 to TRBJ2-3, with D hard to call. The CDR3 loop spans 14 amino acids. The V gene lost 3 bases and the J gene lost 2 bases, with 10 bases spanning the gap. The germline CDR1 and CDR2 sequences are SGDLS and YYNGEE. Here the CDR3 DNA reads TGTGCCAGCAGCGGTAGAAGGCCCACAGATACGCAGTATTTT. It translates to CASSGRRPTDTQYF.

This clone was detected ten times or more. This chain links TRBV19 with TRBJ2-3, with D perhaps assigned TRBD1 or TRBD2 (6 bases each). The V gene's germline CDR1 is LNHDA and CDR2 SQIVND (reference sequence). V lost 5 bases and J lost 2, with 11 bases in between. CDR3 length: 14 residues. The CDR3: CASSPGATTDTQYF. For the CDR3, the DNA is TGTGCCAGTAGTCCGGGGGCGACCACAGATACGCAGTATTTT.

To note about this clone: A much larger clonotype is one base distant, so this may be a read error. The chain links TRBV4-1 to TRBJ2-3, with 10 bases matching TRBD2. Germline CDR1 MGHRA, CDR2 YSYEKL. This CDR3 region has 12 residues. The CDR3 coding sequence is TGCGCCAGCAGCCCTGGGACTAGCGTGAGGTGTTTT. Amino acids: CASSPGTSVRCF.

V and J are TRBV11-2 and TRBJ1-1, with D unclear. The CDR3 covers 14 residues. The V end was cut by 5 bases, the J end by 2 bases, with 12 bases between. Germline values: CDR1 SGHAT, CDR2 FQNNGV. The CDR3 here is CASSPRLLNTEAFF. In DNA, the CDR3 is TGTGCCAGCAGCCCCCGACTTTTAAACACTGAAGCTTTCTTT.

The sample holds many counts of this clone. This chain uses TRBV2 with TRBJ2-1; a weak D match, TRBD1 (5 bases). Trimming pared 5 bases from V and 7 bases from J, leaving 15 bases between. The CDR3 loop spans 14 amino acids. Germline loops: CDR1 SNHLY, CDR2 FYNNEI. The CDR3 sequence is CASSTRLGVNEQFF. For the CDR3, the DNA is TGTGCCAGCAGTACTCGGTTAGGGGTTAATGAGCAGTTCTTC.

This clone was seen many times. CDR3 amino acids: CASSLGTTDTQYF. DNA of the CDR3: TGCGCCAGCAGCTTGGGGACCACAGATACGCAGTATTTT. This sequence joins TRBV5-1 and TRBJ2-3; no clear D gene. Trimming removed 0 bases from V and 2 bases from J, with 4 bases in between. The CDR3 sequence is 13 residues long. Germline V gene lookup returns CDR1 SGHRS and CDR2 YFSETQ.

Notes on this clone: Germline and junction disagree at one end, which may indicate a read error. The chain couples TRBV27 to TRBJ1-5; D possibly corresponds to TRBD1 (5 bases). The germline V gene has CDR1 MNHEY and CDR2 SMNVEV (reference sequence). CDR3 length: 15 residues. The CDR3 DNA follows: TGTACCAGCATTTTATCGACAGATAGCAATCAGCCCCAGCATTTT. Its protein product is CTSILSTDSNQPQHF.

This clone came up many times. V and J are TRBV4-2 and TRBJ1-1; TRBD1 might be the D (5 bases). The V gene's germline CDR1 is LGHNA and CDR2 YNFKEQ. This CDR3 is 15 amino acids long. V lost 6 bases, J lost 8 bases, and 22 bases lay in between. CDR3 amino acids: CASRIEVGGRLEAFF. CDR3 coding DNA: TGTGCCAGCAGGATCGAGGTCGGGGGACGCTTAGAAGCTTTCTTT.

This clone was counted between two and nine times. The chain has TRBV18 and TRBJ2-7; D unclear. V lost 3 bases to trimming and J lost 4 bases, with 10 bases between them. CDR1 and CDR2 (germline): KGHSH, LQKENI. The CDR3 consists of 13 residues. The chain's CDR3 is CASSPSGLYEQYF. For the CDR3, the DNA is TGTGCCAGCTCACCGTCCGGGCTATACGAGCAGTACTTC.

This clone was counted ten times or more. The chain uses TRBV6-2 or TRBV6-3 and TRBJ2-1, with 10 nucleotides matching TRBD2. Germline V gene data show CDR1 as MNHEY and CDR2 as SVGEGT. J was trimmed by 8 bases and V by 10 bases; bases with no gene match: 14. CDR3 length: 15 amino acids. The CDR3 protein is CATSGTSEGGDEQFF. Here the CDR3 DNA reads TGTGCCACCTCCGGGACTAGCGAGGGTGGGGATGAGCAGTTCTTC.

A note on this clone: A read error is likely, as this CDR3 ends without the conserved phenylalanine or tryptophan. This chain uses TRBV5-5 with TRBJ1-2; D call uncertain. Germline-derived CDR1 and CDR2 are SGHKS and YYEKEE (reference sequence). The CDR3 is 11 amino acids. V was pared by 0 bases and J by 8 bases, with 5 bases between. CDR3 nucleotide sequence: TGTGCCAGCAGCTTGGGACTCGGCTACACCTCC. Protein sequence: CASSLGLGYTS.

This clone has ten or more counts. The chain carries TRBV2 and TRBJ2-7; TRBD2 is a possible D gene (6 bases). Between the trimmed V and J ends, which lost 7 bases and 4 bases, there was a span of 17 bases. This CDR3 contains 14 residues. Germline V CDR1 and CDR2: SNHLY, FYNNEI. The chain's CDR3 is CASISGTAGYEQYF. CDR3 in DNA: TGTGCCAGCATCTCCGGGACTGCTGGATACGAGCAGTACTTC.

This clone was found many times. The gene calls are TRBV12-3 or TRBV12-4 and TRBJ1-1; tentative D call: TRBD1 (5 bases). The CDR3 consists of 12 residues. Trimming removed 6 bases at V and 5 bases at J, with 10 bases between. The CDR3 is CASSRRGTEAFF. DNA for the CDR3: TGTGCCAGCAGCAGACGGGGGACTGAAGCTTTCTTT.

This clone was observed once. A read error may account for a junction end that differs from germline. Other DNA sequences of this sample code for an identical CDR3. The chain couples TRBV7-6 to TRBJ2-6, with D possibly matching TRBD1 (5 bases). Germline V gene lookup returns CDR1 SGHVS and CDR2 FNYEAQ. The CDR3 has 16 amino acids. CDR3 sequence: CASSLQGPSGANVLTF. The CDR3 nucleotides read TGTGCCAGCAGCTTACAGGGTCCCTCTGGTGCCAACGTCCTGACTTTC. Filled out from reference TRBV7-6 and TRBJ2-6, the complete variable domain reads GAGVSQSPRYKVTKRGQDVALRCDPISGHVSLYWYRQALGQGPEFLTYFNYEAQQDKSGLPNDRFSAERPEGSISTLTIQRTEQRDSAMYRCASSLQGPSGANVLTFGAGSRLTVL.

In its sample, this clone was seen many times. CDR3 sequence reads: CASNFPFLARSSYNEQFF. The CDR3 DNA reads TGTGCCAGCAACTTTCCGTTCCTCGCCCGAAGCTCCTACAATGAGCAGTTCTTC. The gene calls are TRBV5-2 and TRBJ2-1; the table calls TRBD1, which could not be checked here. TRBV5-2 is labeled a pseudogene. The CDR3 sequence is 18 residues long.

This clone was seen ten or more times. CDR3 sequence (DNA): TGTGCCAGCAGTGATGAGGGGGCGAAGATCAGACACTACAATGAGCAGTTCTTC. The encoded protein is CASSDEGAKIRHYNEQFF. The genes are TRBV2 and TRBJ2-1, with 7 bases that match TRBD1. The ends lost 3 bases at V and 3 bases at J; junction bases unmatched: 14. CDR3 length: 18 amino acids. The germline V gene encodes CDR1 SNHLY and CDR2 FYNNEI.

The table lists this clone with many counts. This chain joins TRBV20-1 and TRBJ1-1, with a tentative D call TRBD1 (5 bases). The CDR3 loop spans 12 amino acids. CDR1 and CDR2 (germline): DFQATT, SNEGSKA (reference sequence). Trimming removed 4 bases from V and 4 bases from J, with 10 bases in between. In nucleotides, the CDR3 is TGCAGTGCTATTGGCAGGGTCACTGAAGCTTTCTTT. Translating it yields CSAIGRVTEAFF.

J is TRBJ1-6 and V is TRBV12-3 or TRBV12-4; D is unresolved. The CDR3 extends over 14 amino acids. V was trimmed by 5 bases and J by 7 bases, leaving 12 bases between them. The CDR3 DNA reads as TGTGCCAGCAGTATATTCTATGAGAATTCACCCCTCCACTTT. This gives the protein CASSIFYENSPLHF.

Ten or more counts support this clone. V is TRBV12-3 or TRBV12-4 and J is TRBJ2-7; 8 bases line up with TRBD2. CDR3 length: 16 amino acids. V trimming: 1 base; J trimming: 5 bases; junction bases outside the gene matches: 10. For the CDR3, the DNA is TGTGCCAGCAGTTTAGGTTTCCTCGCGGGAGGAAACGAGCAGTACTTC. It yields the protein CASSLGFLAGGNEQYF.

V gene TRBV4-2 combines with J gene TRBJ2-7, with unresolved D. Trimming took 1 base from V and 2 from J, leaving 15 bases between them. The CDR3 is made up of 16 amino acids. Germline V gene lookup returns CDR1 LGHNA and CDR2 YNFKEQ. This CDR3 reads CASSQGLGGEPYEQYF. The CDR3 DNA is TGTGCCAGCAGCCAAGGTTTAGGCGGCGAACCCTACGAGCAGTACTTC.

By share, this clone counts as medium-sized. The CDR3 is CSARDPGRGSYEQYF. In DNA form, the CDR3 reads TGCAGTGCTAGAGATCCGGGACGGGGCTCCTACGAGCAGTACTTC. The chain uses TRBV20-1 and TRBJ2-7; D is perhaps TRBD1 or TRBD2 (5 bases each). This CDR3 contains 15 residues. V lost 0 bases and J 0 bases, leaving 12 bases between the germline ends. The germline V gene encodes CDR1 DFQATT and CDR2 SNEGSKA (reference sequence).

This clone was counted at least ten times. This chain connects TRBV20-1 to TRBJ2-7; 13 bases match TRBD2. After removal of 2 bases from V and 2 bases from J, the junction contained 12 bases not matched to a gene. The CDR3 runs 18 residues. CDR1 and CDR2 (germline): DFQATT, SNEGSKA (reference sequence). This CDR3 is CSARPSGTSGKGAYEQYF. The CDR3 DNA reads TGCAGTGCTAGACCTTCCGGGACTAGCGGGAAGGGAGCCTACGAGCAGTACTTC.

There are many counts of this clone. V and J are TRBV4-1 and TRBJ2-5, with D possibly being TRBD2 (5 bases). V was shortened by 4 bases and J by 0 bases, with 18 bases between the two germline ends. The germline V gene encodes CDR1 MGHRA and CDR2 YSYEKL. This CDR3 has 17 residues. Here the CDR3 reads CASSPKPPRVYQETQYF. The CDR3 nucleotides read TGCGCCAGCAGCCCGAAGCCCCCGAGGGTGTACCAAGAGACCCAGTACTTC.

The J gene is TRBJ1-3, the V gene TRBV2; D call uncertain. Per germline, CDR1 SNHLY and CDR2 FYNNEI. This CDR3 contains 16 residues. Deletions cut 7 bases from V and 0 bases from J, with 16 bases between. For the CDR3, the DNA is TGTGCCAGCATGGGGTACAAGAGTTTCTCTGGAAACACCATATATTTT. It specifies CASMGYKSFSGNTIYF.

This clone is termed medium-sized. The chain uses TRBV6-4 and TRBJ2-7, with 7 nucleotides matching TRBD2. Germline CDR1 is MRHNA and CDR2 is SNTAGT. The CDR3 loop spans 13 amino acids. V shed 3 bases, J shed 1 base, and the junction held 0 bases outside the gene matches. The CDR3 DNA reads as TGTGCCAGCAGTGAGCGGGAGTCCTACGAGCAGTACTTC. Its protein product is CASSERESYEQYF.

This clone was recorded many times. The gene calls are TRBV30 and TRBJ2-5, with D perhaps given as TRBD1 or TRBD2 (5 bases each). The CDR3 runs to 14 residues. The germline V and J ends were trimmed by 0 bases and 5 bases, with 13 bases remaining between them. Germline CDR1 GTSNPN, CDR2 SVGIG (reference sequence). CDR3 loop: CAWSVLGVGETQYF. The CDR3 bases are TGTGCCTGGAGTGTATTGGGGGTGGGGGAGACCCAGTACTTC.